The rows below give T cell receptor beta chains drawn from one sample of a study of control samples from healthy donors and cancer patients. The repertoire was sequenced with immunoSEQ multiplex PCR; TCRdb's copy has only in-frame clones and lacks some. Of some 210,000 clones listed, over 80% were seen once; the top ten hold 1.5% to 2%. Sample: blood. The source is a man aged 25 to 40 in good health. CDR3s include the opening cysteine and the closing phenylalanine or tryptophan. A D gene is named only where the DNA matches it firmly. Some rows mark clone size as missing; the rest say once, few, many or name a class of expanded clone.

clone_size,d_call,v_call,j_call,cdr3_nt,cdr3_aa
-,TRBD1,TRBV2,TRBJ1-1,TGTGCCAGCAGTGAGAGGGACAGGGGAGGGGCTGAAGCTTTCTTT,CASSERDRGGAEAFF
-,TRBD1,TRBV5-6,TRBJ1-5,TGTGCCAGCAGCTTGGCGGGACAGGGTAGCAATCAGCCCCAGCATTTT,CASSLAGQGSNQPQHF
few,-,TRBV13,TRBJ2-3,TGTGCCAGCAGCCAAGAGGGGGTCTATACGCAGTATTTT,CASSQEGVYTQYF
-,-,TRBV27,TRBJ2-1,TGTGCCAGCAAAACATTGGGAGGCTCCTACAATGAGCAGTTCTTC,CASKTLGGSYNEQFF
-,-,TRBV14,TRBJ1-2,TGTGCCAGCAGCCAAGTTCACTGGAACTATGGCTACACCTTC,CASSQVHWNYGYTF
-,-,TRBV19,TRBJ2-3,TGTGCCAGTAGGTTGGGGGGACGCACAGATACGCAGTATTTT,CASRLGGRTDTQYF
-,-,TRBV19,TRBJ2-1,TGTGCCAGTAGTATAGATCAGGCGAGCTCCTACAATGAGCAGTTCTTC,CASSIDQASSYNEQFF
-,TRBD2,TRBV29-1,TRBJ2-3,TGCAGCGTCATAGCGGGGGGGGGCACAGATACGCAGTATTTT,CSVIAGGGTDTQYF
-,-,TRBV24-1,TRBJ1-2,TGTGCCACCAGTGATTCACCCGGGACGGCCTATGGCTACACCTTC,CATSDSPGTAYGYTF
-,-,TRBV7-8,TRBJ2-2,TGTGCCAGCAGCTTACCGACAGCCACCGGGGAGCTGTTTTTT,CASSLPTATGELFF
-,-,TRBV19,TRBJ1-2,TGTGCCAGTAGTCTGAGGGACCTCGGCAGCGGCTACACCTTC,CASSLRDLGSGYTF
-,TRBD1,TRBV7-6,TRBJ2-2,TGTGCCAGCAGCTTAGAGGGACAGGGCCCCGGGGAGCTGTTTTTT,CASSLEGQGPGELFF
-,-,TRBV5-1,TRBJ2-2,TGCGCCAGCAATACCGGACGGACGAACATCGGGGAGCTGTTTTTT,CASNTGRTNIGELFF
few,-,TRBV27,TRBJ1-2,TGTGCCAGCAGGGGAGGCAGAAGGAACTATGGCTACACCTTC,CASRGGRRNYGYTF
-,TRBD1,TRBV3-1/TRBV3-2,TRBJ2-1,TGTGCCAGCAGCCAAGCCGGGACAGGGGGCAATGAGCAGTTCTTC,CASSQAGTGGNEQFF
-,-,TRBV5-5,TRBJ1-5,TGTGCCAGCAGCTTGGACAGGGTCCGGAGCAATCAGCCCCAGCATTTT,CASSLDRVRSNQPQHF
-,TRBD1,TRBV11-2,TRBJ1-3,TGTGCCAGCAGCTTCCACAGGGGGTTCGCTGGAAACACCATATATTTT,CASSFHRGFAGNTIYF
few,-,TRBV6-1,TRBJ1-6,TGTGCCAGCAGTGAAATCGTAGGGGGTCGAAATAATTCACCCCTCCACTTT,CASSEIVGGRNNSPLHF
-,-,TRBV7-9,TRBJ1-5,TGTGCCAGCAGCCCGGACATCAGCAATCAGCCCCAGCATTTT,CASSPDISNQPQHF
-,TRBD1,TRBV11-2,TRBJ1-3,TGTGCCAGCAGCACTGACAGGGTATCTGGAAACACCATATATTTT,CASSTDRVSGNTIYF
-,-,TRBV29-1,TRBJ1-1,TGCAGCGTTGAAGATAATTATCCAGTCACTGAAGCTTTCTTT,CSVEDNYPVTEAFF
-,-,TRBV30,TRBJ1-4,TGTGCCTGGAGTCAAGCTGAAAAACTGTTTTTT,CAWSQAEKLFF
-,TRBD2,TRBV5-1,TRBJ2-3,TGCGCCAGCAGGCGAGCGGGGTACACAGATACGCAGTATTTT,CASRRAGYTDTQYF
-,-,TRBV6-5,TRBJ2-6,TGTGCCAGCACCGACTCTGGGGCCAACGTCCTGACTTTC,CASTDSGANVLTF
-,-,TRBV5-6,TRBJ1-6,TGTGCCAGCAGCTTGGAGAGGGGGAAATCACCCCTCCACTTT,CASSLERGKSPLHF
-,TRBD2,TRBV7-3,TRBJ2-2,TGTGCCAGCAGCCCCGGGACTAGCGGATACACCGGGGAGCTGTTTTTT,CASSPGTSGYTGELFF
-,-,TRBV5-1,TRBJ1-2,TGCGCCAGCAGCACCTCACAGTATGGCTACACCTTC,CASSTSQYGYTF
-,-,TRBV3-1/TRBV3-2,TRBJ2-7,TGTGCCAGCAGCCGCAGGGAAATGAGCTCCTACGAGCAGTACTTC,CASSRREMSSYEQYF
-,-,TRBV4-1,TRBJ1-5,TGCGCCAGCAGCCAGGGCCCGGCGGGTCAGCCCCAGCATTTT,CASSQGPAGQPQHF
-,TRBD1,TRBV18,TRBJ1-1,TGTGCCAGCTCACCGGGACAGGGGATTACTGAAGCTTTCTTT,CASSPGQGITEAFF
-,TRBD1,TRBV27,TRBJ1-2,TGTGCCAGCAGGCAGGGGGACTATGGCTACACCTTC,CASRQGDYGYTF
-,-,TRBV12-3/TRBV12-4,TRBJ1-2,TGTGCCAGCAGTAGCCGGGAAGCTTCTGGCTACACCTTC,CASSSREASGYTF
-,-,TRBV24-1,TRBJ1-3,TGTGCCACCAGTGATCCGACAGGAGGAAACACCATATATTTT,CATSDPTGGNTIYF
-,TRBD2,TRBV4-2,TRBJ2-1,TGTGCCAGCAGCCAAGCACTAGCGGGGGGGCCCGCCTCCTACAATGAGCAGTTCTTC,CASSQALAGGPASYNEQFF
-,-,TRBV27,TRBJ2-7,TGTGCCAGCAGTTTATCAGATCGTTACGAGCAGTACTTC,CASSLSDRYEQYF
-,-,TRBV6-6,TRBJ1-1,TGTGCCAGCAGACTGACAGGGAACACTGAAGCTTTCTTT,CASRLTGNTEAFF
-,-,TRBV29-1,TRBJ1-2,TGCAGCGCGACGGATAACTATGGCTACACCTTC,CSATDNYGYTF
-,-,TRBV3-1/TRBV3-2,TRBJ1-2,TGTGCCAGCAGCCAAGAGGGGGGCTATGGCTACACCTTC,CASSQEGGYGYTF
-,TRBD1,TRBV10-3,TRBJ1-5,TGTGCCATCAAGGGACAGGGAGGTCAGCCCCAGCATTTT,CAIKGQGGQPQHF
-,-,TRBV5-1,TRBJ2-7,TGCGCCAGCAGCTTGGTTCCAGGGGACCCCTACGAGCAGTACTTC,CASSLVPGDPYEQYF